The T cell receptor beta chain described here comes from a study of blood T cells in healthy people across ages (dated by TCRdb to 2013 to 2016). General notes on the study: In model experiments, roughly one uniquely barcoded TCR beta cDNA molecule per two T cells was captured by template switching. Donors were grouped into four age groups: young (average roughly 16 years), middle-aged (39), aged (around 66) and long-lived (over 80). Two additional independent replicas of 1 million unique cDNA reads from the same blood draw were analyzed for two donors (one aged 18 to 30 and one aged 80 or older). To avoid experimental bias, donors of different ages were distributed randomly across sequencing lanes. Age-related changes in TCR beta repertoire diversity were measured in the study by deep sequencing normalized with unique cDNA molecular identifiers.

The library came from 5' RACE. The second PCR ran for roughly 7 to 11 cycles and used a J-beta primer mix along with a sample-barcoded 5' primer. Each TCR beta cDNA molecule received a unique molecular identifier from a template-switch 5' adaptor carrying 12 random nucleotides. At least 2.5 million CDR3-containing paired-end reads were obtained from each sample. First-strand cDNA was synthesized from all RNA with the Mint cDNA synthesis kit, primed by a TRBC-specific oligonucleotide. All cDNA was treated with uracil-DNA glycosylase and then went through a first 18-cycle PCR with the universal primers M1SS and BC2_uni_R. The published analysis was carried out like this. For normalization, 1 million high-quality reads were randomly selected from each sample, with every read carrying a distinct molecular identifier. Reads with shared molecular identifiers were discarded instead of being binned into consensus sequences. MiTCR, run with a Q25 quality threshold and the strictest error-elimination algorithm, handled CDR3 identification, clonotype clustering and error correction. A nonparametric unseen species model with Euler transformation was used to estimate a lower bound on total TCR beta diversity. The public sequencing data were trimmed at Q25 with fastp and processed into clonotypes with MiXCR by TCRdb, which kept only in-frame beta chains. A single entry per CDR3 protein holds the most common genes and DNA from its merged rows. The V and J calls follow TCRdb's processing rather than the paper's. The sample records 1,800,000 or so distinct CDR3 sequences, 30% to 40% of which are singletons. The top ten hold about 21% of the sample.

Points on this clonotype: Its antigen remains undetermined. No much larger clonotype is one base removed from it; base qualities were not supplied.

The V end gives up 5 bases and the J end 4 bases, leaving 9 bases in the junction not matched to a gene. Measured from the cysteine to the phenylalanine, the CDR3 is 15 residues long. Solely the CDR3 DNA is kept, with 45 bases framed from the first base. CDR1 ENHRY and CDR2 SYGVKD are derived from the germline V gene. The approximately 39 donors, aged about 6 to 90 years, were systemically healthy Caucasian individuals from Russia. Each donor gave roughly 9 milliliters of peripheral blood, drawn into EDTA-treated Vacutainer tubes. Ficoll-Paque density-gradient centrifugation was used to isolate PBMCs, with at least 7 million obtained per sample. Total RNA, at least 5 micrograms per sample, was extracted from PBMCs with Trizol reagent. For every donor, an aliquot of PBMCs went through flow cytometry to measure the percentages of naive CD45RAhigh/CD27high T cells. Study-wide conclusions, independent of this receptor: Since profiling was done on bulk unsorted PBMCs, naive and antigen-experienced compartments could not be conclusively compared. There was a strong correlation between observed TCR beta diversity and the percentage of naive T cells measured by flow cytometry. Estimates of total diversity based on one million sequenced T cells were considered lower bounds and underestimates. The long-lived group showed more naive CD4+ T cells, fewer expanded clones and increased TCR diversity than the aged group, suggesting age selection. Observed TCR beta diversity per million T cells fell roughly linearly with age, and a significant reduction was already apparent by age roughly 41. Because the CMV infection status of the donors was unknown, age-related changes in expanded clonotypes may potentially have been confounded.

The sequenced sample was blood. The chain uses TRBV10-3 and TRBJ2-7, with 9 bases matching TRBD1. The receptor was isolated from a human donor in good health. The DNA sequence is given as TGTGCCATCAGTAACCGAGGACAGGGGACTTACGAGCAGTACTTC. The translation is CAISNRGQGTYEQYF.